This TCR beta chain came from a study of T cell clonotyping in hematopoietic cell transplantation. Regarding the study as a whole: No sorting was done, leaving CD4 and CD8 contributions mixed. Recipient TCR diversity dropped after transplant; expanded clonotypes rose from day 30 to 180. At the given depth, recipient repertoires were over 95% de novo clonotypes.

On this clone: Its antigen is not known.

CDR1 is LNHDA and CDR2 is SQIVND in the germline V gene (reference sequence). This CDR3 is 13 amino acids long. V lost 9 bases and J 3 bases, leaving 14 bases between the germline ends. Libraries were prepared by immunoSEQ multiplex PCR; TCRdb keeps only in-frame clonotypes and omits some of them. This sample yields more than 65,000 clones, of which 90% to 95% are seen a single time; about 1.5% belongs to the top ten. The sequenced material came from peripheral blood mononuclear cells. This TCR was sampled from a middle-aged man in good health. Some clones in this sample may be carry-over from other donors' samples. The J gene is TRBJ1-2, the V gene TRBV19; D is unresolved. The CDR3 here is CASTTRADYGYTF. The CDR3 DNA reads TGTGCCAGCACCACTAGGGCCGACTATGGCTACACCTTC.